The source of this TCR beta chain is a study of T cells in Graves' hyperthyroidism and ophthalmopathy (dated by TCRdb to the late 2010s). Study-wide context: Peripheral blood was collected at initial diagnosis, before any treatment. A discovery cohort of roughly 100 patients, roughly 45 with Graves' ophthalmopathy and over 55 with stable Graves' hyperthyroidism, was used to find distinguishing TCR V-J signatures. Prospective prediction of ophthalmopathy was tested in an independent validation cohort of 18 to 20 hyperthyroidism patients and 15 to 17 patients who later progressed to ophthalmopathy. The approximately 100 discovery patients were randomly divided into training and test sets at a 7:3 ratio. In addition, the study compared T-cell repertoires in thyroid tissue and in blood from about 6 Graves' hyperthyroidism patients. Following sampling, methimazole starting at 30 mg daily was given to hyperthyroidism patients, and high-dose intravenous methylprednisolone was given to ophthalmopathy patients. The paper reports TCR Vbeta CDR3 sequencing of 130 to 150 peripheral blood samples: approximately 41 ophthalmopathy, 70 to 85 hyperthyroidism and approximately 17 progressor patients.

TCR beta CDR3 regions were amplified from RNA transcripts. The TCR CDR3 was subjected to a first round of RT-PCR using the HTBI primer set and the Qiagen OneStep RT-PCR kit. The libraries were constructed in a second round of multiplex PCR and then size-selected and purified. Libraries were sequenced paired-end with 100 bp reads on an Illumina HiSeq2000. In the source study's methods: Raw data were processed with SOAPnuke, discarding reads with adapters, uncalled bases, mean Phred below 15, or no exact constant-primer or identifier match. High-quality paired reads were merged with COPE v1.2.5, and unique nucleotide sequences were defined as clonotypes. MiTCR v1.1 was used to align the clonotypes against IMGT TRBV, TRBD and TRBJ reference segments. Only V-J combinations with frequency above 0.0001, covering about 99% of repertoires, were analysed. A TCS score was defined as the ratio between F50 (clonal expansion) and ExV (chaos), using BLOSUM62-based TCRdist between CDR3 peptides within each V-J. Welch's t-statistics and random forest reduced around 520 V-J features to 10 to 15, which were used in a naive Bayes classifier (R e1071). TCRdb passed the public sequencing reads through fastp at Q25 and MiXCR, retaining productive beta sequences. Duplicate CDR3 protein sequences are folded into a single record with the most common DNA and genes. TCRdb's processing, not the authors' own work, is the source of the V and J calls. Present in this sample are 400,000 to 500,000 distinct CDR3 sequences, about 15% of which were seen just once. Around a sixth of the sample goes to the ten largest clones.

This clonotype was counted many times. It lacks a known antigen. No much larger clone is present one base from it, and per-base qualities are unavailable. What the study reported, not specific to this receptor: Most expanded thyroid clonotypes (frequency above 0.001) were also found in blood, which suggests that blood repertoires may mirror thyroid immune responses. No statistical method was used to set the sample size in advance, and investigators knew the group allocation. During validation, the model predicted progression to ophthalmopathy a median of about 6.5 months ahead of onset, with almost 71% sensitivity and 72.22% specificity. A 13 V-J signature model separated ophthalmopathy from stable hyperthyroidism, with roughly 88% sensitivity and 81.08% specificity in cross-validation and 80%/75% in testing.

Stable Graves' hyperthyroidism was defined as no progression to ophthalmopathy during 18 months of follow-up. The hyperthyroidism patients were between 18 and 65 years old and newly diagnosed, with a disease duration of less than 2 months. Patients with uncontrolled infections, other autoimmune diseases, pregnancy or lactation were excluded. Clinical symptoms, serum thyroxine and TRAb, thyroid ultrasound, and orbital computed tomography formed the basis for the diagnoses. Ficoll-Paque density gradient centrifugation was used to isolate PBMCs from around 10 ml of fresh peripheral blood. Total RNA was extracted with Trizol reagent, and quality was checked on an Agilent 2100 Bioanalyzer. Trimming removed 4 bases from V and 4 bases from J; the gene matches leave 6 bases unexplained. The CDR3 starts with the cysteine, ends with the phenylalanine, and has 16 residues. The DNA shown is the 48-base CDR3, in frame from base 1.

The TCR originated in a woman aged 18-30 years with Graves' hyperthyroidism. The chain is assembled from TRBV12-3 or TRBV12-4 and TRBJ2-7; TRBD2 lines up with 14 middle nucleotides. The source material was blood. CDR3 protein: CASSSPGTSGSYEQYF. The nucleotide sequence reads TGTGCCAGCAGTTCCCCCGGGACTAGCGGGAGTTACGAGCAGTACTTC.